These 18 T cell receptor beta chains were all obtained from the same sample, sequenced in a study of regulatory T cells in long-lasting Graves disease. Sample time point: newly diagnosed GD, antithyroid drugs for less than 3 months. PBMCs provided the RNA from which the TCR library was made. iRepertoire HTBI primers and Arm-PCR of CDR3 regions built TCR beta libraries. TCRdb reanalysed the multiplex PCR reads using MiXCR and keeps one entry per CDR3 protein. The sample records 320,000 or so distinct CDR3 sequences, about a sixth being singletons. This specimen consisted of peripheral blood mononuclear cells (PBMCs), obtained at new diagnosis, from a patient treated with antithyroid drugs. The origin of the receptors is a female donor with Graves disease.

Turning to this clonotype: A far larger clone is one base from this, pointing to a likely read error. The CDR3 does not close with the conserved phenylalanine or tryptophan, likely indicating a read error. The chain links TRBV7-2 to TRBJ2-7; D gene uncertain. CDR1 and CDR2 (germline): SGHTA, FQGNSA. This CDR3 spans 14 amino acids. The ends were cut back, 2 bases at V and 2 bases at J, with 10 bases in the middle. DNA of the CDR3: TGTGCCAGCAGCTTAATACTGTTTACCTACGAGCAGTACTCC. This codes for CASSLILFTYEQYS.

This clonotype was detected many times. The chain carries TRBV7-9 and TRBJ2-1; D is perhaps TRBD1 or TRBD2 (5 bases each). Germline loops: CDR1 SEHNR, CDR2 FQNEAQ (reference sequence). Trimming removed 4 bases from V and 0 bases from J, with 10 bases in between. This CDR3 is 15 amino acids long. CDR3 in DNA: TGTGCCAGCAGCTGGGACCAAAGCTCCTACAATGAGCAGTTCTTC. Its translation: CASSWDQSSYNEQFF.

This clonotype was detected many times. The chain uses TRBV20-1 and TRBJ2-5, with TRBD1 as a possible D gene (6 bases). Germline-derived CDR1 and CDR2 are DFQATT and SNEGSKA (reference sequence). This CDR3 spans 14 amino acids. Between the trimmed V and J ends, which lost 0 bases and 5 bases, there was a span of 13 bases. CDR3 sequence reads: CSARDRQGPETQYF. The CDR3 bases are TGCAGTGCTAGAGATAGGCAGGGGCCGGAGACCCAGTACTTC.

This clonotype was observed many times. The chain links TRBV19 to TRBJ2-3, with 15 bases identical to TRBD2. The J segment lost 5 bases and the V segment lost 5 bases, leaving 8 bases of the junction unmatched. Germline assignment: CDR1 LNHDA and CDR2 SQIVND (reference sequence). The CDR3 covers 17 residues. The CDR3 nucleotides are TGTGCCAGTAGTCCATGGACTAGCGGGAGGGCCGGAGATACGCAGTATTTT. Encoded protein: CASSPWTSGRAGDTQYF.

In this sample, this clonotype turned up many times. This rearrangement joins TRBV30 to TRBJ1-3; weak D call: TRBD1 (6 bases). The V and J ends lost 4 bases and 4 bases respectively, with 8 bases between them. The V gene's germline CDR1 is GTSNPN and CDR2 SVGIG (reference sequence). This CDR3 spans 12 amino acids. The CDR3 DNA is TGTGCCTGGAACGGGGGCGGAAACACCATATATTTT. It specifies CAWNGGGNTIYF.

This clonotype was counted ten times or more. The CDR3: CASSYNYPNEQFF. CDR3 nucleotide sequence: TGTGCCAGCAGTTACAACTACCCAAATGAGCAGTTCTTC. The chain recombines TRBV6-5 with TRBJ2-1, with unresolved D. This CDR3 comprises 13 residues. Germline V gene lookup returns CDR1 MNHEY and CDR2 SVGAGI. V was trimmed by 2 bases and J by 7 bases, leaving 9 bases between them.

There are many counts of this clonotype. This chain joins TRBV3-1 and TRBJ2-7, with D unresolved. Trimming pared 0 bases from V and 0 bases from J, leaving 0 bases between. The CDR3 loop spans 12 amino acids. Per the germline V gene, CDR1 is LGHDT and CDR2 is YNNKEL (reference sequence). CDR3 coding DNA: TGTGCCAGCAGCCAAGACTCCTACGAGCAGTACTTC. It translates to CASSQDSYEQYF.

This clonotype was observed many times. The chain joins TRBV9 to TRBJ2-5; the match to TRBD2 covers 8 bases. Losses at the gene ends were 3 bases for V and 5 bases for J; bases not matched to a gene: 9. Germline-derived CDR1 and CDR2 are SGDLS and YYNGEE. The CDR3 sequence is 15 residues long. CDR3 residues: CASSGGSAGGETQYF. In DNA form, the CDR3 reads TGTGCCAGCAGCGGAGGTTCGGCGGGAGGCGAGACCCAGTACTTC.

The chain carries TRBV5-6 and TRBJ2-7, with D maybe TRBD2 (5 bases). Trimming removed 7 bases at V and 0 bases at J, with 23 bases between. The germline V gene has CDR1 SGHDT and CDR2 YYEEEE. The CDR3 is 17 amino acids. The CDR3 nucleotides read TGTGCCAGCCGTTTCCTCGTTCCGGGGTTGTACTCCTACGAGCAGTACTTC. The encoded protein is CASRFLVPGLYSYEQYF.

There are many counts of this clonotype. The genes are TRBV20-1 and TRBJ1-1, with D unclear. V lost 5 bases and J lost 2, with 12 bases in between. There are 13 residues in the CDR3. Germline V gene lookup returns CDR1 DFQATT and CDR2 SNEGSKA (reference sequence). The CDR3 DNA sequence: TGCAGTGCTGGAGGCCTTTATAACACTGAAGCTTTCTTT. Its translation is CSAGGLYNTEAFF.

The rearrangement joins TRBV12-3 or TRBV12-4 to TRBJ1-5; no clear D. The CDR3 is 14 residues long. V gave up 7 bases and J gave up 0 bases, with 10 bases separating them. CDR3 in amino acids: CASTGVNSNQPQHF. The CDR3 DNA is TGTGCCAGCACCGGGGTGAATAGCAATCAGCCCCAGCATTTT.

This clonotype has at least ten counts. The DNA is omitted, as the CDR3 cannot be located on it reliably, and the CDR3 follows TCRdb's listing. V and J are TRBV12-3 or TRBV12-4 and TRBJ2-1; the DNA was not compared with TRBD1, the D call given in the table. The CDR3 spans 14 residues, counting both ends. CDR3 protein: CASWGPGAAGLEFF.

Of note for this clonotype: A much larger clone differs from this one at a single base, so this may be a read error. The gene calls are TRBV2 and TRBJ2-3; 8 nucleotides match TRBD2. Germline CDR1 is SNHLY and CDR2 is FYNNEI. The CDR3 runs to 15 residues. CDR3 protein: CASSVGLANTDAQYF. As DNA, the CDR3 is TGTGCCAGCAGTGTAGGACTAGCAAACACAGATGCGCAGTATTTT. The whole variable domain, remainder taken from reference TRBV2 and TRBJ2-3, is EPEVTQTPSHQVTQMGQEVILRCVPISNHLYFYWYRQILGQKVEFLVSFYNNEISEKSEIFDDQFSVERPDGSNFTLKIRSTKLEDSAMYFCASSVGLANTDAQYFGPGTRLTVL.

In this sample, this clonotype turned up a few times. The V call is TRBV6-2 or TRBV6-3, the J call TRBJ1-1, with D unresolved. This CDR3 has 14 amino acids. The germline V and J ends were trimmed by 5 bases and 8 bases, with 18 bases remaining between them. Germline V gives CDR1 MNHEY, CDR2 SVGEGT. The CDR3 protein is CASSEPGSLREAFF. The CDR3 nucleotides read TGTGCCAGCAGTGAACCAGGCTCTTTAAGGGAAGCTTTCTTT.

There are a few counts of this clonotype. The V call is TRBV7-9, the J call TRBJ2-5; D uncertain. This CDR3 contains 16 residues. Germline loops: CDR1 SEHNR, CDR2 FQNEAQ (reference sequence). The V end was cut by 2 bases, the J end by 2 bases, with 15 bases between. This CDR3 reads CASSLPSRNKQETQYF. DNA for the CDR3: TGTGCCAGCAGCTTACCATCCCGAAATAAACAAGAGACCCAGTACTTC.

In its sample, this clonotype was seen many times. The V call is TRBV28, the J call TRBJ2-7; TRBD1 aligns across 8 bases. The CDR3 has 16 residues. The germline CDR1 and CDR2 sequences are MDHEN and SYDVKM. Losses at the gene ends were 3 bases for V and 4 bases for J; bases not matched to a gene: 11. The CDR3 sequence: CASSLALRTGIYEQYF. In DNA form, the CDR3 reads TGTGCCAGCAGTTTGGCCCTTCGGACAGGGATATACGAGCAGTACTTC.

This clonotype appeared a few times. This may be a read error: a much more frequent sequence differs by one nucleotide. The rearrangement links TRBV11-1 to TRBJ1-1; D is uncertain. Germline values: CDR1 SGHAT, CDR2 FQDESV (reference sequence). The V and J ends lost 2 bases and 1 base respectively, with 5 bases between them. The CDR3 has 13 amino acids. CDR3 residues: CASSLFQNTEAFF. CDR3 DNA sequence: TGTGCCAGCAGCTTATTTCAGAACACTGAAGCTTTCTTT.

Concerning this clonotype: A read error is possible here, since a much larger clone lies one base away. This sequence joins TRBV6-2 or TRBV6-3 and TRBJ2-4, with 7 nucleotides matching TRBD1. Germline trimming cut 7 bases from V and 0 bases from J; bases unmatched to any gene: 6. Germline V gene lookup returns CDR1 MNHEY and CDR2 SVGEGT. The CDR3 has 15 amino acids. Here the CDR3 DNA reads TGTGCCAGCATTGGACAGGCCTTAGCCAAAAACATTCAGTACTTC. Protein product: CASIGQALAKNIQYF.